This T cell receptor (beta chain) was documented in a study of response to subunit inactivated influenza vaccine. Study-wide points: Only a handful of new T cells, the authors suggested, are recruited with each seasonal influenza vaccination.

The CDR3 is 15 amino acids. The germline V gene has CDR1 LGHNA and CDR2 YNFKEQ. The V segment lost 1 base and the J segment 7 bases; nucleotides outside the gene matches: 2. Comment on this clonotype: Antigen specificity is unknown.

TCRdb re-called the RT-PCR reads with MiXCR, one entry per CDR3 protein. The top ten clones hold 9.5% to 13% of a sample with over 150,000 distinct CDR3 sequences, around 8.8% of them seen once. The origin of this receptor is a man over 45 who received an inactivated influenza vaccine. This chain joins TRBV4-2 and TRBJ1-4; 11 bases match TRBD1. The sequenced sample was non-naive T cells sorted from PBMCs, obtained on the day of vaccination. Here the CDR3 DNA reads TGTGCCAGCAGCCAAGTAGGGACAGGGGGTGAAAAACTGTTTTTT. Protein product: CASSQVGTGGEKLFF.